This T cell receptor beta chain appears in the sequencing data of a study of Ad26.COV2.S vaccination and SARS-CoV-2 variants. Background on the study: The COV1001 Ad26.COV2.S trial arm included the donor. Study results and limitations: Breadth measured for non-spike TCRs was similar across vaccine and placebo recipients.

On this clone itself: As yet, its antigen is unknown.

The table came from immunoSEQ multiplex PCR; TCRdb's copy has only in-frame clones and leaves some out. The table has about 500,000 clones, 70% to 90% seen once. CDR3 length: 19 residues. The V segment lost 2 bases and the J segment 1 base; nucleotides outside the gene matches: 13. The germline V gene encodes CDR1 SGHNT and CDR2 YYREEE (reference sequence). Treatment reported: 15 to 20 received Ad26.COV2.S at low or high dose, single or two shots; about 5 received placebo; per-sample allocation not given. The samples date from day 63 after the first vaccine or placebo injection. An adult donor aged 18-55 years was enrolled in Boston.

This specimen was peripheral blood, taken in a trial of Ad26.COV2.S vaccine versus placebo. The receptor comes from a person aged 18-60 years who received the Ad26.COV2.S COVID-19 vaccine or a placebo. This chain links TRBV5-4 with TRBJ1-3; TRBD1 matches at 9 bases. DNA for the CDR3: TGTGCCAGCAGCTTAGGAGGAGGACAGGGGCAAATTTCTGGAAACACCATATATTTT. Its translation is CASSLGGGQGQISGNTIYF.